Following are 26 T cell receptor beta chains from one sample sequenced in a study of blood T cell repertoires in COVID-19. Libraries were prepared by immunoSEQ multiplex PCR; TCRdb keeps only in-frame clonotypes and omits some of them. Of about 200,000 clones listed, about 85% were seen once; the top ten hold about 4.9%. The specimen was peripheral blood. The receptors here all came from a woman at least 80 years old with acute or convalescent COVID-19.

J is TRBJ1-2 and V is TRBV28; 7 bases align to TRBD1. The germline gives CDR1 MDHEN, CDR2 SYDVKM. CDR3 length equals 15 residues. Trimming removed 1 base from V and 5 bases from J; junction bases left unmatched: 7. The CDR3: CASSLLTEQGYGYTF. Here the CDR3 DNA reads TGTGCCAGCAGTTTATTGACGGAACAGGGGTATGGCTACACCTTC.

The CDR3 here is CASSPEGVYEQYF. The CDR3 DNA reads as TGCGCCAGCAGCCCCGAGGGGGTGTACGAGCAGTACTTC. V usage is TRBV5-1 and J usage is TRBJ2-7; the D gene is possibly TRBD1 (6 bases). The CDR3 length is 13 residues. Germline-derived CDR1 and CDR2 are SGHRS and YFSETQ. V was clipped by 4 bases and J by 4 bases, with 12 bases between them. The full variable domain, in which reference TRBV5-1 and TRBJ2-7 provide the parts outside the CDR3, is KAGVTQTPRYLIKTRGQQVTLSCSPISGHRSVSWYQQTPGQGLQFLFEYFSETQRNKGNFPGRFSGRQFSNSRSEMNVSTLELGDSALYLCASSPEGVYEQYFGPGTRLTVT.

V usage is TRBV2 and J usage is TRBJ2-7; 8 bases agree with TRBD1. V was clipped by 6 bases and J by 3 bases; unmatched bases: 7. Looked up from germline, CDR1 is SNHLY and CDR2 is FYNNEI. The CDR3 is 14 amino acids. The CDR3 DNA reads TGTGCCAGCAGATTGGGACAGGTGAGCTACGAGCAGTACTTC. Its translation is CASRLGQVSYEQYF.

The CDR3 reads CASSLVGLAGALGTGELFF. DNA of the CDR3: TGCGCCAGCAGCTTGGTTGGACTAGCGGGAGCGTTAGGCACCGGGGAGCTGTTTTTT. J is TRBJ2-2 and V is TRBV5-1; 13 nucleotides align to TRBD2. V shed 0 bases and J 4 bases; nucleotides not matched to a gene: 9. Per germline, CDR1 SGHRS and CDR2 YFSETQ. The CDR3 sequence is 19 residues long. The full variable domain, completed using reference TRBV5-1 and TRBJ2-2, is KAGVTQTPRYLIKTRGQQVTLSCSPISGHRSVSWYQQTPGQGLQFLFEYFSETQRNKGNFPGRFSGRQFSNSRSEMNVSTLELGDSALYLCASSLVGLAGALGTGELFFGEGSRLTVL.

The chain is built from TRBV27 and TRBJ2-3, with 7 bases that match TRBD2. Germline trimming cut 5 bases from V and 14 bases from J; bases unmatched to any gene: 25. Per the germline V gene, CDR1 is MNHEY and CDR2 is SMNVEV (reference sequence). This CDR3 region has 17 residues. In nucleotides, the CDR3 is TGTGCCAGCAGTCCAGACCCGGCGCGGGAGTGGGAAGCTTACGTGTATTTT. As protein: CASSPDPAREWEAYVYF.

This sequence joins TRBV28 and TRBJ2-5, with a tentative D call TRBD2 (6 bases). The CDR3 spans 14 residues. V was shortened by 6 bases and J by 7 bases, with 18 bases between the two germline ends. In germline, CDR1 is MDHEN, CDR2 SYDVKM. As DNA, the CDR3 is TGTGCCAGCAGCACGGGGGAGGCCTTGGGGACCCAGTACTTC. Encoded protein: CASSTGEALGTQYF.

The chain is built from TRBV4-1 and TRBJ2-1, with 12 bases identical to TRBD2. The germline CDR1 and CDR2 sequences are MGHRA and YSYEKL. V lost 0 bases to trimming and J lost 0 bases; unmatched junction nucleotides: 6. This CDR3 contains 19 residues. The CDR3 loop is CASSQDRLAGGSSYNEQFF. DNA for the CDR3: TGCGCCAGCAGCCAAGATCGTCTAGCGGGAGGGAGCTCCTACAATGAGCAGTTCTTC.

The chain has TRBV18 and TRBJ1-1, with a weak D call TRBD1 (5 bases). With 5 bases removed from V and 5 bases from J, the gap between germline ends came to 12 bases. Germline CDR1 reads KGHSH; CDR2 reads LQKENI. This CDR3 region has 13 residues. The CDR3 nucleotides read TGTGCCAGCTCATCGGCAAGACAGACTGAAGCTTTCTTT. Residues: CASSSARQTEAFF. The full variable domain, its missing parts supplied by reference TRBV18 and TRBJ1-1, is NAGVMQNPRHLVRRRGQEARLRCSPMKGHSHVYWYRQLPEEGLKFMVYLQKENIIDESGMPKERFSAEFPKEGPSILRIQQVVRGDSAAYFCASSSARQTEAFFGQGTRLTVV.

This clone was picked up a small number of times. The rearrangement links TRBV5-4 to TRBJ1-6, with D unresolved. Germline loops: CDR1 SGHNT, CDR2 YYREEE (reference sequence). Deletions cut 4 bases from V and 7 bases from J, with 9 bases between. This CDR3 is built from 13 residues. The CDR3 spells CASSPIGNSPLHF. CDR3 DNA: TGTGCCAGCAGCCCAATCGGGAATTCACCCCTCCACTTT.

The chain combines TRBV28 with TRBJ1-5; the match to TRBD1 covers 8 bases. This CDR3 has 15 residues. Germline CDR1 MDHEN, CDR2 SYDVKM. Unmatched junction bases numbered 4, after V lost 4 bases and J lost 2 bases. The CDR3 loop is CASSSGGTGNQPQHF. The CDR3 DNA reads as TGTGCCAGCAGTTCAGGGGGCACGGGCAATCAGCCCCAGCATTTT.

The V and J genes are TRBV19 and TRBJ1-2; 7 bases match TRBD1. Unmatched junction bases numbered 10, after V lost 4 bases and J lost 8 bases. The germline CDR1 and CDR2 sequences are LNHDA and SQIVND (reference sequence). This CDR3 has 14 amino acids. This chain's CDR3 is CASSTLEGAWGYTF. The CDR3 nucleotides read TGTGCCAGTAGTACTCTAGAGGGGGCTTGGGGCTACACCTTC.

V usage is TRBV7-2 and J usage is TRBJ2-7, with 9 bases fitting TRBD1. CDR3 length equals 14 residues. Germline CDR1 SGHTA, CDR2 FQGNSA. The V segment lost 4 bases and the J segment 5 bases; nucleotides outside the gene matches: 6. The DNA of the CDR3 is TGTGCCAGCAGCTATGGACAGGGGAATGACGAGCAGTACTTC. Encoded protein: CASSYGQGNDEQYF.

V and J are TRBV28 and TRBJ2-6; D is possibly TRBD2 (6 bases). Germline V gene data show CDR1 as MDHEN and CDR2 as SYDVKM. Trimming cost V 9 bases and J 2 bases, with 20 bases left between them. The CDR3 spans 17 residues. The CDR3 loop reads CASRGTGEFTGANVLTF. The CDR3 DNA reads as TGTGCCAGTCGGGGGACCGGCGAGTTCACTGGGGCCAACGTCCTGACTTTC.

This clone was observed a single time. V is TRBV7-3 and J is TRBJ2-3, with TRBD2 matching 12 bases. V lost 1 base to trimming and J lost 1 base; unmatched junction nucleotides: 12. CDR3 length equals 20 residues. CDR1 and CDR2 (germline): SGHTA, FQGTGA. The chain's CDR3 is CASSLIDGLAGGPGTDTQYF. The DNA for the CDR3 is TGTGCCAGCAGCTTAATCGACGGGCTAGCGGGAGGGCCAGGCACAGATACGCAGTATTTT.

The CDR3 region has the DNA TGTGCCAGCAGTCCAACGGACAGGCCTGAAGCTTTCTTT. This codes for CASSPTDRPEAFF. This chain connects TRBV6-6 to TRBJ1-1, with 7 nucleotides matching TRBD1. Looked up from germline, CDR1 is MNHNY and CDR2 is SVGAGI (reference sequence). V shed 5 bases and J 6 bases; nucleotides not matched to a gene: 6. CDR3 length: 13 residues.

This chain uses TRBV6-5 with TRBJ1-4, with D perhaps TRBD1 (6 bases). The germline CDR1 and CDR2 sequences are MNHEY and SVGAGI. CDR3 length: 14 amino acids. The V gene lost 5 bases and the J gene lost 2 bases, with 9 bases spanning the gap. This CDR3 is CASSRDRTNEKLFF. DNA of the CDR3: TGTGCCAGCAGTCGCGACAGGACTAATGAAAAACTGTTTTTT.

V is TRBV12-3 or TRBV12-4 and J is TRBJ2-5; D is uncertain. The CDR3 loop spans 13 amino acids. The V and J ends lost 2 bases and 3 bases respectively, with 7 bases between them. The CDR3: CASSLISEETQYF. The DNA for the CDR3 is TGTGCCAGCAGTTTAATCAGTGAAGAGACCCAGTACTTC.

This clone has a single count. The sample contains more than one DNA sequence encoding this CDR3. The chain joins TRBV5-1 to TRBJ1-1; D is perhaps TRBD1 (6 bases). The V and J ends lost 0 bases and 1 base respectively, with 7 bases between them. Germline V CDR1 and CDR2: SGHRS, YFSETQ. CDR3 length: 14 residues. The CDR3 DNA is TGCGCCAGCAGCTTGGAGGGACAGAACACTGAAGCTTTCTTT. It translates to CASSLEGQNTEAFF.

V is TRBV5-1 and J is TRBJ1-4; TRBD1 matches at 7 bases. This CDR3 is 15 amino acids long. CDR1 SGHRS and CDR2 YFSETQ come from the germline V gene. V shed 2 bases, J shed 8 bases, and the junction held 9 bases outside the gene matches. CDR3 in DNA: TGCGCCAGCAGCTTAGCAGGTGGCAGGGGGGAAAAACTGTTTTTT. Its protein is CASSLAGGRGEKLFF.

The gene calls are TRBV11-3 and TRBJ2-3, with D unclear. Between the trimmed V and J ends, which lost 2 bases and 2 bases, there was a span of 2 bases. CDR1 is SGHNT, CDR2 YENEEA, per germline. CDR3 length: 12 residues. In DNA form, the CDR3 reads TGTGCCAGCAGCTTATACACAGATACGCAGTATTTT. Translation: CASSLYTDTQYF.

The chain combines TRBV7-9 with TRBJ2-7; D ambiguous. The CDR3 spans 11 residues. The germline V gene has CDR1 SEHNR and CDR2 FQNEAQ (reference sequence). V was shortened by 5 bases and J by 3 bases, with 5 bases between the two germline ends. The CDR3: CASSRLYEQYF. The CDR3 DNA is TGTGCCAGCAGCCGTCTCTACGAGCAGTACTTC.

The V call is TRBV15, the J call TRBJ2-2, with TRBD1 matching over 7 bases. The CDR3 runs to 17 residues. Trimming removed 1 base from V and 2 bases from J; junction bases left unmatched: 7. CDR1 and CDR2 from the germline V gene are LNHNV and YYDKDF (reference sequence). The DNA for the CDR3 is TGTGCCACCAGCAGAGTTGTTGGGACAGCCAACACCGGGGAGCTGTTTTTT. Amino acid sequence: CATSRVVGTANTGELFF.

This clone has only a few counts. The chain has TRBV25-1 and TRBJ1-3; D call uncertain. From germline, CDR1 is MGHDK and CDR2 SYGVNS. The CDR3 is 17 residues long. With 7 bases removed from V and 1 base from J, the gap between germline ends came to 20 bases. The CDR3 DNA follows: TGTGCCAGCACCAGTAGGGAGTACTTGGCGTCTGGAAACACCATATATTTT. Amino acid sequence: CASTSREYLASGNTIYF.

A word on this clone: The sample contains more than one DNA sequence encoding this CDR3. This chain connects TRBV11-2 to TRBJ1-5; 7 positions agree with TRBD1. The J segment lost 7 bases and the V segment lost 3 bases, leaving 3 bases of the junction unmatched. CDR1 is SGHAT, CDR2 FQNNGV, per germline. This CDR3 is built from 13 residues. CDR3 protein: CASSFRQGQPQHF. The CDR3 bases are TGTGCCAGCAGCTTCCGACAGGGCCAGCCCCAGCATTTT.

V usage is TRBV7-3 and J usage is TRBJ1-2, with D possibly TRBD1 on 6 matching bases. Germline-derived CDR1 and CDR2 are SGHTA and FQGTGA. The CDR3 is made up of 14 amino acids. V lost 2 bases and J lost 6, with 13 bases in between. CDR3 loop: CASSLLGHPDGYTF. CDR3 coding DNA: TGTGCCAGCAGCTTATTGGGACACCCCGATGGCTACACCTTC.

The chain combines TRBV30 with TRBJ1-3, with D unresolved. This CDR3 has 12 amino acids. The germline V gene has CDR1 GTSNPN and CDR2 SVGIG (reference sequence). Trimming pared 0 bases from V and 4 bases from J, leaving 4 bases between. The CDR3 here is CAWSVEGNTIYF. The CDR3 DNA reads TGTGCCTGGAGTGTCGAGGGAAACACCATATATTTT.